These 24 T cell receptor beta chains were all obtained from the same sample, sequenced in a study of a mutant IDH1 vaccine in newly diagnosed glioma. Time point noted: week 5, during vaccination. A single vaccine dose contained 300 ug of mutant IDH1 20-mer peptide, and topical imiquimod was used with it. Their antigens are not known. Produced via immunoSEQ multiplex PCR; TCRdb's table is partial and in-frame only. This sample has around 50,000 clones, with 75% to 90% found just once. The sequences come from PBMCs, collected from a glioma patient whose treatment included an IDH1 peptide vaccine. These receptors came from a middle-aged woman with glioma.

The V call is TRBV7-9, the J call TRBJ2-2, with TRBD2 matching over 9 bases. The length of the CDR3 is 15 residues. The germline V gene encodes CDR1 SEHNR and CDR2 FQNEAQ (reference sequence). The trim removed 3 bases at V and 7 bases at J, leaving 6 bases unmatched. The CDR3 DNA sequence: TGTGCCAGCAGCTTCATAGCGGGAGTAGGCGGGGAGCTGTTTTTT. Its protein product is CASSFIAGVGGELFF.

This clone has a single count. This chain uses TRBV29-1 with TRBJ1-2, with 9 bases that match TRBD1. Germline CDR1 and CDR2: SQVTM and ANQGSEA. After removal of 1 base from V and 7 bases from J, the junction contained 4 bases not matched to a gene. The CDR3 totals 13 residues. The CDR3 region is CSVEGTGGLGYTF. The CDR3 DNA is TGCAGCGTTGAAGGAACAGGGGGCCTTGGCTACACCTTC.

The genes are TRBV6-1 and TRBJ2-2; 10 bases agree with TRBD2. This CDR3 comprises 15 residues. The germline V gene encodes CDR1 MNHNS and CDR2 SASEGT. J lost 3 bases, V lost 10 bases, and 8 bases had no gene match. The CDR3 DNA sequence: TGTGCCACCAGAAGCGGGGGGGGGCACACCGGGGAGCTGTTTTTT. Translation: CATRSGGGHTGELFF.

V is TRBV4-3 and J is TRBJ1-4, with 7 bases matching TRBD1. Trimming removed 1 base from V and 5 bases from J; junction bases left unmatched: 4. Germline CDR1 and CDR2: LGHNA and YSLEER. The CDR3 sequence is 15 residues long. In DNA form, the CDR3 reads TGCGCCAGCAGCCAAGCTACAGGGGCGAATGAAAAACTGTTTTTT. Amino acid sequence: CASSQATGANEKLFF.

The rearrangement joins TRBV6-4 to TRBJ2-3; D may be TRBD2 (6 bases). In germline, CDR1 is MRHNA, CDR2 SNTAGT. The CDR3 extends over 14 amino acids. Trimming stripped 2 bases from V and 6 bases from J, with 12 bases between. The DNA of the CDR3 is TGTGCCAGCAGTGACCGCGGCGGGGCGGATACGCAGTATTTT. Translated: CASSDRGGADTQYF.

V gene TRBV14 combines with J gene TRBJ2-1, with D possibly TRBD2 on 7 matching bases. Trimming took 0 bases from V and 3 from J, leaving 12 bases between them. CDR3 length: 16 amino acids. Germline CDR1 and CDR2: SGHDN and FVKESK. The CDR3 here is CASSQDGGAIYNEQFF. The CDR3 nucleotides read TGTGCCAGCAGCCAAGATGGGGGGGCGATCTACAATGAGCAGTTCTTC.

This clone came up a few times. The chain is built from TRBV6-6 and TRBJ1-2; D ambiguous. Trimming left V 6 bases short and J 7 bases short, with 15 bases between. The V gene's germline CDR1 is MNHNY and CDR2 SVGAGI (reference sequence). The CDR3 spans 13 residues. CDR3 nucleotide sequence: TGTGCCAGCAGATCGTCCGGCGACTCTGGCTACACCTTC. Protein product: CASRSSGDSGYTF.

The chain has TRBV5-1 and TRBJ2-5, with TRBD1 identical over 7 bases. The germline V gene encodes CDR1 SGHRS and CDR2 YFSETQ. The J segment lost 1 base and the V segment lost 4 bases, leaving 1 base of the junction unmatched. This CDR3 has 13 amino acids. The CDR3 spells CASSRDSQETQYF. Here the CDR3 DNA reads TGCGCCAGCAGCCGGGACAGCCAAGAGACCCAGTACTTC.

This clone has only one observation. This chain connects TRBV5-4 to TRBJ1-6, with D perhaps TRBD1 (5 bases). The germline V and J ends were trimmed by 3 bases and 6 bases, with 16 bases remaining between them. Germline CDR1 and CDR2: SGHNT and YYREEE (reference sequence). This CDR3 is built from 16 residues. This CDR3 is CASSYDPGRFNSPLHF. CDR3 sequence (DNA): TGTGCCAGCAGCTACGACCCGGGGCGCTTTAATTCACCCCTCCACTTT.

J is TRBJ1-2 and V is TRBV19; 8 bases fit TRBD1. CDR1 is LNHDA and CDR2 is SQIVND in the germline V gene (reference sequence). This CDR3 contains 15 residues. With 3 bases clipped from V and 0 bases from J, the junction kept 3 bases outside the gene matches. The CDR3 coding sequence is TGTGCCAGTAGTATGCCGGGACAGGCTAACTATGGCTACACCTTC. The encoded protein is CASSMPGQANYGYTF.

The CDR3 is CAWSVGGPGYTF. The CDR3 DNA sequence: TGTGCCTGGAGTGTTGGGGGCCCTGGCTACACCTTC. The chain employs TRBV30 and TRBJ1-2, with a possible D match to TRBD1 (6 bases). CDR3 length equals 12 residues. V dropped 0 bases and J dropped 7 bases, with 9 bases sitting between them. Per the germline V gene, CDR1 is GTSNPN and CDR2 is SVGIG (reference sequence). The full variable domain, completed using reference TRBV30 and TRBJ1-2, is SQTIHQWPATLVQPVGSPLSLECTVEGTSNPNLYWYRQAAGRGLQLLFYSVGIGQISSEVPQNLSASRPQDRQFILSSKKLLLSDSGFYLCAWSVGGPGYTFGSGTRLTVV.

This chain connects TRBV4-1 to TRBJ1-2; no firm D call. This CDR3 comprises 15 residues. V gave up 4 bases and J gave up 4 bases, with 16 bases separating them. Looked up from germline, CDR1 is MGHRA and CDR2 is YSYEKL. The CDR3 spells CASSLEEGPTYGYTF. CDR3 in DNA: TGCGCCAGCAGCCTTGAGGAGGGTCCGACCTATGGCTACACCTTC.

This clone has a single count. The chain links TRBV9 to TRBJ1-1; possible D gene TRBD1, 6 bases. Germline V gene lookup returns CDR1 SGDLS and CDR2 YYNGEE. V was cut by 4 bases and J by 1 base, with 11 bases left in between. The CDR3 is made up of 14 amino acids. CDR3 bases: TGTGCCAGCAGCTCCCGGGGGCCGAACACTGAAGCTTTCTTT. Residues: CASSSRGPNTEAFF.

This sequence joins TRBV7-9 and TRBJ2-1, with 8 positions matching TRBD1. J was trimmed by 5 bases and V by 5 bases; bases with no gene match: 8. Germline V gene data show CDR1 as SEHNR and CDR2 as FQNEAQ (reference sequence). The CDR3 consists of 15 residues. Here the CDR3 DNA reads TGTGCCAGCAGCATGCGGACAGGGACGAACAATGAGCAGTTCTTC. Translated, it gives CASSMRTGTNNEQFF.

CDR3 nucleotide sequence: TGTGCCAGCAGAACAGGGAGGGATTCACCCCTCCACTTT. Translated, it gives CASRTGRDSPLHF. The chain uses TRBV2 and TRBJ1-6; D perhaps matches TRBD1 (6 bases). Per germline, CDR1 SNHLY and CDR2 FYNNEI. The V end lost 6 bases, the J end lost 8 bases, and 11 bases lay between the germline ends. This CDR3 comprises 13 residues.

The chain is built from TRBV19 and TRBJ1-1; D remains ambiguous. Germline CDR1 reads LNHDA; CDR2 reads SQIVND (reference sequence). This CDR3 is built from 20 residues. Between the trimmed V and J ends, which lost 1 base and 3 bases, there was a span of 27 bases. The CDR3: CASSIGQEEVYEVWDTEAFF. CDR3 nucleotides: TGTGCCAGTAGTATAGGGCAGGAAGAGGTATATGAGGTATGGGACACTGAAGCTTTCTTT.

The rearrangement links TRBV2 to TRBJ1-2; D is possibly TRBD1 (6 bases). CDR3 length equals 12 residues. V lost 11 bases to trimming and J lost 4 bases, with 14 bases between them. Germline V gene sequence: CDR1 SNHLY, CDR2 FYNNEI. DNA for the CDR3: TGTGCCGGTGCACAGGGATTCTATGGCTACACCTTC. This encodes CAGAQGFYGYTF.

This chain joins TRBV7-9 and TRBJ1-1, with D possibly being TRBD1 (5 bases). V lost 5 bases to trimming and J lost 5 bases, with 12 bases between them. CDR1 is SEHNR and CDR2 is FQNEAQ in the germline V gene (reference sequence). CDR3 length: 13 amino acids. In DNA, the CDR3 is TGTGCCAGCAGCATAGGCGGGGCGACTGAAGCTTTCTTT. Translating it yields CASSIGGATEAFF.

This sequence joins TRBV2 and TRBJ2-7, with a tentative D call TRBD1 (6 bases). The CDR3 has 13 residues. Germline CDR1 is SNHLY and CDR2 is FYNNEI. Trimming shortened V by 6 bases and J by 3 bases, and 12 bases separated the two germline ends. DNA for the CDR3: TGTGCCAGCAGCGAGGACAGATACTACGAGCAGTACTTC. This sequence encodes CASSEDRYYEQYF.

This clone was seen just once. The CDR3 here is CASSPQETQYF. CDR3 DNA: TGTGCCAGCAGCCCACAAGAGACCCAGTACTTC. V is TRBV7-9 and J is TRBJ2-5, with D unresolved. Trimming took 5 bases from V and 2 from J, leaving 3 bases between them. Germline CDR1 reads SEHNR; CDR2 reads FQNEAQ (reference sequence). This CDR3 spans 11 amino acids. Variable domain in full (rest from reference TRBV7-9 and TRBJ2-5): DTGVSQNPRHKITKRGQNVTFRCDPISEHNRLYWYRQTLGQGPEFLTYFQNEAQLEKSRLLSDRFSAERPKGSFSTLEIQRTEQGDSAMYLCASSPQETQYFGPGTRLLVL.

As for this clone: This sample also contains other DNA sequences that code for the same CDR3. The chain recombines TRBV4-3 with TRBJ1-1, with D maybe TRBD1 (5 bases). V was cut by 2 bases and J by 2 bases, with 12 bases left in between. Germline CDR1 LGHNA, CDR2 YSLEER. CDR3 length: 15 amino acids. CDR3 in amino acids: CASSQRTGANTEAFF. CDR3 sequence (DNA): TGCGCCAGCAGCCAACGGACCGGGGCTAACACTGAAGCTTTCTTT.

The chain combines TRBV4-2 with TRBJ2-7, with 11 bases matching TRBD1. The J segment lost 6 bases and the V segment lost 4 bases, leaving 17 bases of the junction unmatched. Germline V CDR1 and CDR2: LGHNA, YNFKEQ. This CDR3 region has 18 residues. In DNA form, the CDR3 reads TGTGCCAGCAGCCCCTCCCACGGACAGGGGGCTTTATCTGGCGAGCAGTACTTC. Translated, it gives CASSPSHGQGALSGEQYF.

The chain recombines TRBV18 with TRBJ2-7, with 11 bases matching TRBD2. Germline lookup yields CDR1 KGHSH and CDR2 LQKENI. This CDR3 has 14 residues. V shed 5 bases and J 1 base; nucleotides not matched to a gene: 1. In nucleotides, the CDR3 is TGTGCCAGCTCAGGGACTAGCGGTTCCTACGAGCAGTACTTC. It codes for CASSGTSGSYEQYF.

The V and J genes are TRBV6-5 and TRBJ1-1; 8 nucleotides align to TRBD1. Germline V gives CDR1 MNHEY, CDR2 SVGAGI. Trimming at V came to 5 bases and at J to 5 bases, leaving 10 bases not matched to a gene. CDR3 length: 15 residues. The CDR3 DNA is TGTGCCAGCAGTCCGAGGACAGGGCGATTTACTGAAGCTTTCTTT. It translates to CASSPRTGRFTEAFF.